These 27 T cell receptor beta chains came from one sample sequenced in a study of blood T cells in healthy people across ages. A second 7 to 11 cycle PCR used barcoded and J-beta primers. In TCRdb, the 5' RACE reads were re-called with MiXCR into one record per CDR3 protein. The sample shows approximately 1,000,000 distinct CDR3 sequences, roughly 45% of them seen only once. Sequences were obtained from blood. Receptors were obtained from a woman aged 60-75 years in good health.

The chain has TRBV7-2 and TRBJ2-1; D not resolved. In germline, CDR1 is SGHTA, CDR2 FQGNSA. V dropped 1 base and J dropped 9 bases, with 16 bases sitting between them. The CDR3 has 15 residues. The CDR3: CASSLGPRRTVEQFF. The DNA for the CDR3 is TGTGCCAGCAGCTTAGGGCCTAGAAGAACTGTTGAGCAGTTCTTC.

This chain connects TRBV11-3 to TRBJ2-1; 9 bases are a match to TRBD2. Germline-derived CDR1 and CDR2 are SGHNT and YENEEA. The J segment lost 2 bases and the V segment lost 1 base, leaving 3 bases of the junction unmatched. The CDR3 spans 16 residues. CDR3 in amino acids: CASSLGGTSPYNEQFF. The CDR3 DNA reads as TGTGCCAGCAGCTTAGGCGGGACTAGCCCCTACAATGAGCAGTTCTTC.

This clonotype was found many times. This chain connects TRBV5-1 to TRBJ2-7; 13 bases are a match to TRBD2. After removal of 3 bases from V and 2 bases from J, the junction contained 2 bases not matched to a gene. Germline lookup yields CDR1 SGHRS and CDR2 YFSETQ. The CDR3 is 15 residues long. CDR3 amino acids: CASSSGTSGTYEQYF. The CDR3, as DNA: TGCGCCAGCAGCTCCGGGACTAGCGGGACCTACGAGCAGTACTTC.

The chain links TRBV5-1 to TRBJ2-1, with D maybe TRBD2 (5 bases). The CDR3 is 11 amino acids. Germline CDR1 SGHRS, CDR2 YFSETQ. Trimming stripped 4 bases from V and 11 bases from J, with 10 bases between. CDR3 sequence: CASSVLGQQFF. CDR3 nucleotide sequence: TGCGCCAGCAGCGTACTAGGACAGCAGTTCTTC.

This clonotype has just a few counts. The J gene is TRBJ2-7, the V gene TRBV10-3, with D hard to call. V gave up 4 bases and J gave up 6 bases, with 13 bases separating them. Germline values: CDR1 ENHRY, CDR2 SYGVKD. The CDR3 loop spans 13 amino acids. The CDR3 loop is CAISVPPRTEQYF. The CDR3, as DNA: TGTGCCATCAGTGTGCCCCCTCGAACCGAGCAGTACTTC.

In its sample, this clonotype was seen a few times. The chain couples TRBV7-3 to TRBJ2-1; either TRBD1 or TRBD2 may fit D (5 bases each). Germline V gives CDR1 SGHTA, CDR2 FQGTGA. V lost 5 bases and J 7 bases, leaving 21 bases between the germline ends. This CDR3 has 16 amino acids. The chain's CDR3 is CASSPQVRWGSNEQFF. CDR3 DNA sequence: TGTGCCAGCAGCCCGCAGGTGAGGTGGGGGTCGAATGAGCAGTTCTTC.

A few counts support this clonotype. The V and J genes are TRBV5-1 and TRBJ2-5; the match to TRBD2 covers 9 bases. The germline gives CDR1 SGHRS, CDR2 YFSETQ. CDR3 length equals 14 residues. The J segment lost 3 bases and the V segment lost 4 bases, leaving 4 bases of the junction unmatched. In DNA, the CDR3 is TGCGCCAGCAGCAAGGGACTAGCCAAAGAGACCCAGTACTTC. It codes for CASSKGLAKETQYF.

Only one count was recorded for this clonotype. J is TRBJ2-3 and V is TRBV4-2; no clear D. Per germline, CDR1 LGHNA and CDR2 YNFKEQ. Trimming cost V 1 base and J 10 bases, with 9 bases left between them. The CDR3 covers 12 residues. The CDR3, as DNA: TGTGCCAGCAGCCAAGTATCTGGGGCGCAGTATTTT. Translated: CASSQVSGAQYF.

The chain couples TRBV28 to TRBJ1-1; perhaps TRBD1 as D (5 bases). Between the trimmed V and J ends, which lost 3 bases and 5 bases, there was a span of 19 bases. The germline V gene encodes CDR1 MDHEN and CDR2 SYDVKM. The length of the CDR3 is 16 residues. CDR3 residues: CASSFSARGFETEAFF. CDR3 nucleotides: TGTGCCAGCAGTTTTAGTGCGCGGGGGTTCGAGACTGAAGCTTTCTTT.

A few counts support this clonotype. This chain connects TRBV7-8 to TRBJ2-7; the match to TRBD2 covers 10 bases. Looked up from germline, CDR1 is SGHVS and CDR2 is FQNEAQ. Trimming took 4 bases from V and 0 from J; bases not matched to a gene: 6. The CDR3 loop spans 16 amino acids. The CDR3: CASSSTAGGFSYEQYF. CDR3 in DNA: TGTGCCAGCAGCTCTACAGCGGGAGGGTTCTCCTACGAGCAGTACTTC.

A single count supports this clonotype. The chain couples TRBV28 to TRBJ2-3; 11 bases agree with TRBD2. The CDR3 is 18 amino acids. The germline gives CDR1 MDHEN, CDR2 SYDVKM. V trimming: 5 bases; J trimming: 0 bases; junction bases outside the gene matches: 10. CDR3 DNA sequence: TGTGCCAGCAGTATCGGACTAGCGGGTAGCGCTAGCACAGATACGCAGTATTTT. This gives the protein CASSIGLAGSASTDTQYF.

In its sample, this clonotype was seen a few times. The chain is built from TRBV2 and TRBJ2-7, with 8 bases lining up with TRBD1. Germline V gene sequence: CDR1 SNHLY, CDR2 FYNNEI. The CDR3 is 13 residues long. With V trimmed by 6 bases and J by 4 bases, 5 bases remained unmatched. The CDR3 loop is CASRRQGTYEQYF. The CDR3 DNA reads as TGTGCCAGCAGACGACAGGGGACTTACGAGCAGTACTTC. Looking up the rest from reference TRBV2 and TRBJ2-7 gives the full variable domain: EPEVTQTPSHQVTQMGQEVILRCVPISNHLYFYWYRQILGQKVEFLVSFYNNEISEKSEIFDDQFSVERPDGSNFTLKIRSTKLEDSAMYFCASRRQGTYEQYFGPGTRLTVT.

The chain has TRBV9 and TRBJ2-7; no clear D. V gave up 0 bases and J gave up 5 bases, with 6 bases separating them. Germline loops: CDR1 SGDLS, CDR2 YYNGEE. The CDR3 has 12 amino acids. CDR3 sequence (DNA): TGTGCCAGCAGCGTAGAAGAAAACGAGCAGTACTTC. Its translation: CASSVEENEQYF.

The sample holds a few counts of this clonotype. The chain couples TRBV2 to TRBJ2-1, with a possible D match to TRBD2 (6 bases). With 3 bases removed from V and 3 bases from J, the gap between germline ends came to 12 bases. CDR3 length equals 15 residues. The germline gives CDR1 SNHLY, CDR2 FYNNEI. The CDR3 loop is CASSDQAGVYNEQFF. The CDR3 bases are TGTGCCAGCAGTGATCAAGCGGGTGTCTACAATGAGCAGTTCTTC.

A few counts support this clonotype. The gene calls are TRBV18 and TRBJ2-5; TRBD2 is a possible D gene (5 bases). The CDR3 is 13 residues long. V was pared by 8 bases and J by 2 bases, with 12 bases between. CDR1 is KGHSH, CDR2 LQKENI, per germline. The DNA for the CDR3 is TGTGCCAGCAGTCAAACTAGTCAAGAGACCCAGTACTTC. Translation gives CASSQTSQETQYF.

Only a few counts were recorded for this clonotype. The chain uses TRBV12-3 or TRBV12-4 and TRBJ2-1; TRBD1 aligns across 8 bases. Trimming took 6 bases from V and 8 from J; bases not matched to a gene: 6. This CDR3 is built from 13 residues. CDR3 region: CASSLQGAYEQFF. CDR3 in DNA: TGTGCCAGCAGCCTGCAGGGGGCCTATGAGCAGTTCTTC.

This rearrangement joins TRBV6-2 or TRBV6-3 to TRBJ2-5; D remains unclear. The germline V and J ends were trimmed by 5 bases and 11 bases, with 15 bases remaining between them. The germline V gene has CDR1 MNHEY and CDR2 SVGEGT. The CDR3 runs to 12 residues. The DNA for the CDR3 is TGTGCCAGCAGTAGTGTCATTACGGAGCAGTACTTC. It is translated as CASSSVITEQYF.

This clonotype has a handful of counts. V is TRBV2 and J is TRBJ2-1; 11 bases are a match to TRBD2. This CDR3 region has 17 residues. CDR1 is SNHLY, CDR2 FYNNEI, per germline. V was clipped by 6 bases and J by 7 bases; unmatched bases: 14. CDR3 region: CASRPRTSGLLLNEQFF. CDR3 DNA: TGTGCCAGCAGGCCTCGGACTAGCGGGTTATTGCTTAATGAGCAGTTCTTC.

This clonotype came up a few times. The CDR3 sequence is CSATGTGYYEQYF. The DNA for the CDR3 is TGCAGTGCTACCGGGACAGGGTACTACGAGCAGTACTTC. The chain employs TRBV20-1 and TRBJ2-7; 9 bases are a match to TRBD1. With V trimmed by 4 bases and J by 3 bases, 4 bases remained unmatched. Germline lookup yields CDR1 DFQATT and CDR2 SNEGSKA (reference sequence). This CDR3 has 13 residues.

The V gene is TRBV11-2, the J gene TRBJ2-7; D gene ambiguous. CDR3 length: 13 residues. Germline V gene data show CDR1 as SGHAT and CDR2 as FQNNGV. Trimming cost V 4 bases and J 2 bases, with 9 bases left between them. The CDR3 is CASSSIRAYEQYF. For the CDR3, the DNA is TGTGCCAGCAGCTCCATCAGAGCCTACGAGCAGTACTTC.

The gene calls are TRBV20-1 and TRBJ1-1, with a possible D match to TRBD1 (6 bases). V shed 7 bases and J shed 3 bases, with 12 bases lying between them. The CDR3 is 12 residues long. Germline loops: CDR1 DFQATT, CDR2 SNEGSKA (reference sequence). The CDR3: CSEGGQDTEAFF. Written as DNA, the CDR3 is TGCAGTGAAGGGGGGCAGGACACTGAAGCTTTCTTT.

In its sample, this clonotype was seen once. The rearrangement links TRBV12-5 to TRBJ2-3; D is ambiguous. V lost 1 base and J lost 2, with 13 bases in between. Germline lookup yields CDR1 LGHNT and CDR2 FRNRAP. The CDR3 is 16 amino acids. The CDR3 protein is CASGLALTGTTDTQYF. The CDR3 DNA sequence: TGTGCTAGTGGTTTGGCACTGACGGGTACCACAGATACGCAGTATTTT.

Remarks on this clonotype: A read error may be the cause here, since a much bigger clone is one base away. V gene TRBV5-1 combines with J gene TRBJ2-7; D is unresolved. Trimming left V 4 bases short and J 2 bases short, with 13 bases between. Germline CDR1 is SGHRS and CDR2 is YFSETQ. The CDR3 is 14 residues long. The DNA of the CDR3 is TGCGCCAGCAGCGCCGCGGAATTCACCTACGAGCAGTACTTC. It specifies CASSAAEFTYEQYF.

This chain joins TRBV6-1 and TRBJ2-4, with 10 positions matching TRBD1. The DNA end favors TRBJ2-7, so the J call may be wrong. This CDR3 is built from 17 residues. CDR1 and CDR2 (germline): MNHNS, SASEGT. This CDR3 is CASKGSGRTGGTYEQYF. The CDR3 coding sequence is TGTGCCAGCAAAGGGTCCGGTAGGACAGGGGGTACCTACGAGCAGTACTTC.

The chain couples TRBV6-6 to TRBJ2-7; 7 bases map to TRBD1. J lost 0 bases, V lost 2 bases, and 4 bases had no gene match. The germline V gene has CDR1 MNHNY and CDR2 SVGAGI (reference sequence). This CDR3 is 15 amino acids long. The CDR3 loop is CASSYGWDSSYEQYF. The CDR3 DNA reads as TGTGCCAGCAGTTACGGGTGGGACAGCTCCTACGAGCAGTACTTC.

This sequence joins TRBV6-5 and TRBJ2-2, with a tentative D call TRBD1 (7 bases). The CDR3 covers 15 residues. The germline CDR1 and CDR2 sequences are MNHEY and SVGAGI. With 5 bases removed from V and 4 bases from J, the gap between germline ends came to 14 bases. The CDR3 nucleotides are TGTGCCAGCAGTCCCGGGCAGGGGGGCACCGGGGAGCTGTTTTTT. Its protein is CASSPGQGGTGELFF.

The chain recombines TRBV5-1 with TRBJ2-3; unclear D gene. V lost 9 bases and J 5 bases, leaving 13 bases between the germline ends. The CDR3 loop spans 12 amino acids. The germline gives CDR1 SGHRS, CDR2 YFSETQ. CDR3 DNA sequence: TGCGCCAACCGCGAGTCGGGAGATACGCAGTATTTT. It yields the protein CANRESGDTQYF.